This entry lists 18 T cell receptor beta chains sequenced from one sample in a study of cytomegalovirus exposure and HLA in healthy donors. PCR employed 60 Vbeta and 13 Jbeta primers. The table came from immunoSEQ multiplex PCR; TCRdb's copy has only in-frame clones and leaves some out. Counted here are roughly 110,000 clones, approximately 76% occurring once; the ten biggest clones make up less than 2.5%. Input material: PBMCs. The receptors originated from a man younger than 35 in good health and CMV-seronegative.

In this sample, this clone turned up a few times. The chain joins TRBV18 to TRBJ2-1; D is unclear. The V and J ends lost 5 bases and 5 bases respectively, with 10 bases between them. The germline V gene encodes CDR1 KGHSH and CDR2 LQKENI. The CDR3 runs 13 residues. CDR3 region: CASSLYRDNEQFF. The CDR3 DNA reads TGTGCCAGCTCATTATACCGGGACAATGAGCAGTTCTTC. Drawing the rest from reference TRBV18 and TRBJ2-1, the complete variable domain is NAGVMQNPRHLVRRRGQEARLRCSPMKGHSHVYWYRQLPEEGLKFMVYLQKENIIDESGMPKERFSAEFPKEGPSILRIQQVVRGDSAAYFCASSLYRDNEQFFGPGTRLTVL.

The genes are TRBV15 and TRBJ2-2; possible D gene TRBD2, 7 bases. The CDR3 length is 16 residues. The V end lost 3 bases, the J end lost 7 bases, and 18 bases lay between the germline ends. Germline-derived CDR1 and CDR2 are LNHNV and YYDKDF (reference sequence). CDR3 protein: CATSSPPGGRDGELFF. In DNA form, the CDR3 reads TGTGCCACCAGCAGTCCGCCCGGGGGGCGAGACGGGGAGCTGTTTTTT.

The DNA of the CDR3 is TGTGCCAGTAGGCGCCAGGGGGCCTTGAGGGAGCAGTACTTC. Protein product: CASRRQGALREQYF. The chain links TRBV6-5 to TRBJ2-7; TRBD1 matches at 8 bases. In germline, CDR1 is MNHEY, CDR2 SVGAGI. V gave up 9 bases and J gave up 7 bases; unmatched junction bases: 14. This CDR3 has 14 amino acids.

This clone was seen a few times. The chain uses TRBV6-5 and TRBJ2-7; 8 bases fit TRBD2. V lost 4 bases, J lost 1 base, and 6 bases stayed unmatched. This CDR3 is 15 amino acids long. Germline CDR1 and CDR2: MNHEY and SVGAGI. The CDR3 protein is CASSLMSGGSYEQYF. The CDR3 bases are TGTGCCAGCAGTTTAATGAGCGGGGGATCCTACGAGCAGTACTTC.

The chain joins TRBV7-2 to TRBJ2-7; 9 bases match TRBD1. CDR3 size: 15 residues. Losses at the gene ends were 5 bases for V and 0 bases for J; bases not matched to a gene: 5. The V gene's germline CDR1 is SGHTA and CDR2 FQGNSA. In nucleotides, the CDR3 is TGTGCCAGCAGCACCGGGGACAGGGTCTCCTACGAGCAGTACTTC. Amino acids: CASSTGDRVSYEQYF.

The genes are TRBV7-9 and TRBJ2-5, with D perhaps matching TRBD2 (6 bases). Germline V CDR1 and CDR2: SEHNR, FQNEAQ (reference sequence). This CDR3 is built from 16 residues. V lost 3 bases to trimming and J lost 4 bases, with 18 bases between them. CDR3 sequence (DNA): TGTGCCAGCAGCTTTCCCCTGGCGGGGAGGTCAGAGACCCAGTACTTC. It codes for CASSFPLAGRSETQYF.

This rearrangement joins TRBV7-2 to TRBJ1-2, with TRBD1 matching 9 bases. V dropped 5 bases and J dropped 4; count of bases not matched to a gene: 8. From germline, CDR1 is SGHTA and CDR2 FQGNSA. The CDR3 is 15 residues long. The CDR3 nucleotides are TGTGCCAGCAGCACTGGACAGGGGTTTAGCTATGGCTACACCTTC. It translates to CASSTGQGFSYGYTF.

This chain connects TRBV5-6 to TRBJ2-3; the match to TRBD2 covers 9 bases. The germline V gene encodes CDR1 SGHDT and CDR2 YYEEEE. Losses at the gene ends were 0 bases for V and 5 bases for J; bases not matched to a gene: 7. The CDR3 extends over 16 amino acids. This chain's CDR3 is CASSLALAGQLDTQYF. CDR3 sequence (DNA): TGTGCCAGCAGCTTGGCGCTAGCGGGGCAACTAGATACGCAGTATTTT.

The chain carries TRBV7-6 and TRBJ2-2; 8 bases line up with TRBD2. The CDR3 has 18 residues. Looked up from germline, CDR1 is SGHVS and CDR2 is FNYEAQ. Unmatched junction bases numbered 9, after V lost 0 bases and J lost 3 bases. CDR3 sequence: CASSLAFSGAWYTGELFF. CDR3 DNA sequence: TGTGCCAGCAGCTTAGCGTTTAGCGGGGCCTGGTACACCGGGGAGCTGTTTTTT. The entire variable domain, with the rest obtained from reference TRBV7-6 and TRBJ2-2, is as follows: GAGVSQSPRYKVTKRGQDVALRCDPISGHVSLYWYRQALGQGPEFLTYFNYEAQQDKSGLPNDRFSAERPEGSISTLTIQRTEQRDSAMYRCASSLAFSGAWYTGELFFGEGSRLTVL.

This chain connects TRBV28 to TRBJ1-1, with 7 positions matching TRBD1. CDR1 MDHEN and CDR2 SYDVKM come from the germline V gene. The V gene end was trimmed by 6 bases and the J gene end by 4 bases; junction bases not matched to a gene: 5. This CDR3 has 13 amino acids. CDR3 bases: TGTGCCAGCAGGGCAGGGGGTTCCACTGAAGCTTTCTTT. Translation gives CASRAGGSTEAFF.

This sequence joins TRBV19 and TRBJ2-7; 9 bases are shared with TRBD1. Germline CDR1 is LNHDA and CDR2 is SQIVND (reference sequence). The ends lost 7 bases at V and 6 bases at J; junction bases unmatched: 13. This CDR3 is 15 amino acids long. The CDR3 region is CASTPRGTGWGEQYF. The CDR3 nucleotides are TGTGCCAGTACTCCGAGAGGGACAGGGTGGGGCGAGCAGTACTTC.

This rearrangement joins TRBV10-3 to TRBJ2-1; 7 nucleotides align to TRBD2. The CDR3 is made up of 17 amino acids. V shed 0 bases and J 0 bases; nucleotides not matched to a gene: 5. The V gene's germline CDR1 is ENHRY and CDR2 SYGVKD. The CDR3 sequence: CAISESGRASSYNEQFF. The CDR3 DNA is TGTGCCATCAGTGAGTCAGGGAGGGCCAGCTCCTACAATGAGCAGTTCTTC.

The V gene is TRBV2, the J gene TRBJ1-5; D gene unclear. V was shortened by 6 bases and J by 2 bases, with 14 bases between the two germline ends. This CDR3 has 15 amino acids. The V gene's germline CDR1 is SNHLY and CDR2 FYNNEI. CDR3 bases: TGTGCCAGCAGGCAGGAGGCGAACGGCAATCAGCCCCAGCATTTT. Translating it yields CASRQEANGNQPQHF.

The chain is built from TRBV11-2 and TRBJ2-1; D perhaps matches TRBD1 (6 bases). The CDR3 is 12 residues long. Trimming shortened V by 3 bases and J by 12 bases, and 12 bases separated the two germline ends. CDR1 is SGHAT, CDR2 FQNNGV, per germline. The CDR3, as DNA: TGTGCCAGCAGCTTGTACGGGACACGGCAGTTCTTC. Translation gives CASSLYGTRQFF.

Comments on this clone: Other nucleotide sequences from this sample produce the same CDR3. V and J are TRBV5-4 and TRBJ2-7, with TRBD2 identical over 12 bases. In germline, CDR1 is SGHNT, CDR2 YYREEE (reference sequence). V trimming: 4 bases; J trimming: 4 bases; junction bases outside the gene matches: 12. The CDR3 totals 17 residues. CDR3 loop: CASSTGPTSGGTYEQYF. CDR3 DNA: TGTGCCAGCAGCACCGGCCCGACTAGCGGGGGCACATACGAGCAGTACTTC.

This clone was seen a few times. The chain recombines TRBV7-6 with TRBJ2-2; D may be TRBD1 (7 bases). CDR1 SGHVS and CDR2 FNYEAQ come from the germline V gene. The length of the CDR3 is 16 residues. With 3 bases removed from V and 5 bases from J, the gap between germline ends came to 16 bases. The CDR3 DNA is TGTGCCAGCAGCTTGGTTAGACAGGGAGGTACCGGGGAGCTGTTTTTT. Protein: CASSLVRQGGTGELFF.

CDR3 in amino acids: CASSLARGGNTNEKLFF. The CDR3 nucleotides read TGTGCCAGCAGCTTAGCTCGAGGGGGCAATACTAATGAAAAACTGTTTTTT. The chain combines TRBV7-9 with TRBJ1-4, with TRBD1 matching 7 bases. V trimming: 0 bases; J trimming: 2 bases; junction bases outside the gene matches: 6. This CDR3 region has 17 residues. The germline CDR1 and CDR2 sequences are SEHNR and FQNEAQ (reference sequence).

The J gene is TRBJ2-7, the V gene TRBV10-3; D possibly corresponds to TRBD2 (6 bases). CDR3 length equals 14 residues. The germline CDR1 and CDR2 sequences are ENHRY and SYGVKD. The V gene lost 0 bases and the J gene lost 4 bases, with 10 bases spanning the gap. CDR3 in amino acids: CAISESTRGYEQYF. The CDR3, as DNA: TGTGCCATCAGTGAGTCGACTCGGGGGTACGAGCAGTACTTC.